The source of this T cell receptor (beta chain) is a study of cytomegalovirus exposure and HLA in healthy donors. Study as a whole: Roughly 180 million T cells yielded 117 million unique TCR beta sequences, as an earlier analysis found.

In the case of this clone: Its antigen is as yet unknown.

The study's findings and limits: A later look showed TCR association rates differing by HLA locus, highest for DRB1 and lowest for HLA-C. Published work reported that the classifier diagnosed cytomegalovirus status with high specificity and sensitivity. In the analysis, some V segments, TRBV6-2 and TRBV6-3 included, were excluded as indistinguishable.

PCR employed 60 Vbeta and 13 Jbeta primers. The assay was immunoSEQ multiplex PCR, and TCRdb's table has in-frame clones only and misses some. The sample includes 150,000 to 200,000 clones, just over 75% of them seen just once. V gave up 5 bases and J gave up 6 bases, with 20 bases separating them. CDR1 and CDR2 (germline): MNHNS, SASEGT. The CDR3 loop spans 17 amino acids. The chain combines TRBV6-1 with TRBJ1-6, with D perhaps matching TRBD1 (6 bases). The sample consisted of PBMCs. The origin of this receptor is a woman between 35 and 50 years old in good health and CMV-seronegative. This CDR3 reads CASSQDGGGFFNSPLHF. Here the CDR3 DNA reads TGTGCCAGCAGTCAAGATGGGGGGGGCTTCTTTAATTCACCCCTCCACTTT.